This is a list of T cell receptor beta chains from one sample in a study of T cell responses to AZD1222 COVID-19 vaccine. Profiled with immunoSEQ multiplex PCR; TCRdb holds only in-frame clones, not every one. The data contain approximately 90,000 clones, around 90% of them seen just once; the ten biggest clones take up around 3.9%. Here the sequenced sample was peripheral blood, taken on day 0 of AZD1222 vaccination. The receptors shown here come from an adult in good health. The CDR3 runs from the conserved cysteine through the conserved F or W. A D gene is named only where the DNA matches it firmly. Size values are once, few and many counts, or a class for expanded clones, and some rows have none.

J: TRBJ2-2
size: -
D: TRBD1
V: TRBV5-6
CDR3: CASSLVRTGWWPGELFF
DNA: TGTGCCAGCAGCTTGGTCCGGACAGGGTGGTGGCCCGGGGAGCTGTTTTTT

J: TRBJ1-5
size: -
D: TRBD1
V: TRBV9
CDR3: CASSLTGATNQPQHF
DNA: TGTGCCAGCAGCTTAACAGGGGCAACAAATCAGCCCCAGCATTTT

J: TRBJ2-7
size: -
D: -
V: TRBV19
CDR3: CASSIEGGRSYEQYF
DNA: TGTGCCAGTAGTATAGAGGGGGGCCGATCCTACGAGCAGTACTTC

J: TRBJ2-5
size: -
D: TRBD1
V: TRBV10-1
CDR3: CASSGDRGQETQYF
DNA: TGCGCCAGCAGTGGGGACAGGGGCCAAGAGACCCAGTACTTC

J: TRBJ2-2
size: -
D: -
V: TRBV7-6
CDR3: CASSPSGNTGELFF
DNA: TGTGCCAGCAGCCCCTCGGGGAACACCGGGGAGCTGTTTTTT

J: TRBJ2-7
size: -
D: -
V: TRBV6-5
CDR3: CATRTLGAYEQYF
DNA: TGTGCCACCAGGACCTTGGGGGCCTACGAGCAGTACTTC

J: TRBJ2-2
size: -
D: -
V: TRBV6-2/TRBV6-3
CDR3: CASSYQGIRAGELFF
DNA: TGTGCCAGCAGTTACCAGGGGATAAGGGCCGGGGAGCTGTTTTTT

J: TRBJ2-7
size: -
D: TRBD1
V: TRBV27
CDR3: CASSRQGALKDEQYF
DNA: TGTGCCAGCAGCCGACAGGGGGCCCTAAAAGACGAGCAGTACTTC

J: TRBJ1-4
size: once
D: -
V: TRBV2
CDR3: CATKLGEKLFF
DNA: TGTGCCACCAAGCTGGGGGAAAAACTGTTTTTT

J: TRBJ1-2
size: once
D: -
V: TRBV7-2
CDR3: CASSLGWTDLNYGYTF
DNA: TGTGCCAGCAGCTTAGGATGGACAGATCTCAACTATGGCTACACCTTC

J: TRBJ1-2
size: -
D: -
V: TRBV6-2/TRBV6-3
CDR3: CASSYQGYGYTF
DNA: TGTGCCAGCAGTTACCAGGGGTATGGCTACACCTTC

J: TRBJ2-1
size: once
D: TRBD1
V: TRBV5-1
CDR3: CASSPDRVLSYNEQFF
DNA: TGCGCCAGCAGTCCGGACAGGGTTCTTTCCTACAATGAGCAGTTCTTC

J: TRBJ2-6
size: -
D: -
V: TRBV19
CDR3: CASSIGGPSGANVLTF
DNA: TGTGCCAGTAGTATAGGCGGGCCCTCTGGGGCCAACGTCCTGACTTTC

J: TRBJ2-1
size: once
D: TRBD2
V: TRBV3-1/TRBV3-2
CDR3: CASSKLAGGNEQFF
DNA: TGTGCCAGCAGCAAACTAGCGGGGGGCAATGAGCAGTTCTTC

J: TRBJ1-2
size: -
D: -
V: TRBV30
CDR3: CAWSRAANYGYTF
DNA: TGTGCCTGGAGTAGGGCGGCTAACTATGGCTACACCTTC

J: TRBJ1-6
size: -
D: -
V: TRBV20-1
CDR3: CSAPSGGPLHF
DNA: TGCAGTGCCCCCTCCGGGGGACCCCTCCACTTT